A single sample is the source of the 31 T cell receptor beta chains below, sequenced in a study of cytomegalovirus exposure and HLA in healthy donors. The primer mix had 60 Vbeta and 13 Jbeta primers. The data were produced by immunoSEQ multiplex PCR, yet TCRdb's version contains in-frame clones alone and is incomplete. Of 180,000 or so clones listed, roughly 73% are singletons. The sequenced sample consisted of PBMCs. The origin of the receptors is a female donor in good health and CMV-seronegative.

Only a few counts were recorded for this clone. A junction boundary mismatches the germline segment, possibly from a read error. The chain combines TRBV28 with TRBJ1-1; a possible D gene is TRBD1 (5 bases). In germline, CDR1 is MDHEN, CDR2 SYDVKM. The CDR3 has 15 residues. CDR3 sequence: CASSLWGGGKTEAFF. Here the CDR3 DNA reads TGTGCCAGCAGTCTATGGGGGGGAGGGAAAACTGAAGCTTTCTTT.

J is TRBJ2-1 and V is TRBV5-1; TRBD1 matches at 11 bases. Germline V CDR1 and CDR2: SGHRS, YFSETQ. The CDR3 extends over 16 amino acids. V dropped 2 bases and J dropped 5; count of bases not matched to a gene: 6. The CDR3 DNA reads TGCGCCAGCAGCTTATCCGGGACAGGGGGGCACAATGAGCAGTTCTTC. Amino acid sequence: CASSLSGTGGHNEQFF.

Turning to this clone: Germline and junction disagree at one end, which may indicate a read error. The V and J genes are TRBV7-7 and TRBJ2-1, with 7 positions matching TRBD2. The CDR3 runs to 17 residues. Germline V gene data show CDR1 as SSHAT and CDR2 as FNYEAQ (reference sequence). The CDR3 DNA is TGTGCTAGCAGCTTGCGCCCAACTAGCGACTCCTACAATGAGCAGTTCTTC. It yields the protein CASSLRPTSDSYNEQFF.

The chain carries TRBV10-3 and TRBJ2-7; TRBD2 is a possible D gene (6 bases). Germline lookup yields CDR1 ENHRY and CDR2 SYGVKD. Trimming pared 4 bases from V and 0 bases from J, leaving 10 bases between. This CDR3 spans 14 amino acids. The CDR3 protein is CAISGGRSSYEQYF. The CDR3 DNA sequence: TGTGCCATCAGTGGAGGGAGGAGCTCCTACGAGCAGTACTTC.

The genes are TRBV9 and TRBJ2-5, with 8 bases identical to TRBD2. The CDR3 extends over 15 amino acids. Germline loops: CDR1 SGDLS, CDR2 YYNGEE. V was clipped by 0 bases and J by 5 bases; unmatched bases: 6. CDR3 sequence: CASSVGFGRGETQYF. The CDR3 DNA sequence: TGTGCCAGCAGCGTAGGTTTCGGGAGGGGGGAGACCCAGTACTTC.

The CDR3 loop reads CASGTGASGKLFF. The CDR3 DNA follows: TGTGCCAGCGGGACAGGGGCGTCAGGAAAACTGTTTTTT. This chain connects TRBV9 to TRBJ1-4; 10 bases are a match to TRBD1. In germline, CDR1 is SGDLS, CDR2 YYNGEE. Trimming cost V 7 bases and J 10 bases; bases outside gene matches: 7. There are 13 residues in the CDR3.

This clone has a handful of counts. This rearrangement joins TRBV6-5 to TRBJ2-7, with D perhaps TRBD2 (6 bases). Germline V gives CDR1 MNHEY, CDR2 SVGAGI. This CDR3 has 14 amino acids. Trimming cost V 5 bases and J 4 bases, with 15 bases left between them. The chain's CDR3 is CASSIRRDTYEQYF. CDR3 bases: TGTGCCAGCAGTATCAGGAGGGATACATACGAGCAGTACTTC.

This clone was detected a few times. The chain recombines TRBV9 with TRBJ2-3; possibly TRBD1 for D (6 bases). Germline V gene data show CDR1 as SGDLS and CDR2 as YYNGEE. The CDR3 is 15 residues long. V was shortened by 0 bases and J by 5 bases, with 13 bases between the two germline ends. The CDR3 nucleotides are TGTGCCAGCAGCGTAGGACAGGTCACGATAGATACGCAGTATTTT. This gives the protein CASSVGQVTIDTQYF.

Of note for this clone: In the same sample, other DNA sequences code for this CDR3. The chain couples TRBV7-6 to TRBJ1-5; 7 nucleotides align to TRBD1. V shed 6 bases and J 2 bases; nucleotides not matched to a gene: 10. Germline CDR1 reads SGHVS; CDR2 reads FNYEAQ. CDR3 size: 16 residues. The CDR3 spells CASSLSTGIGNQPQHF. The CDR3 coding sequence is TGTGCCAGCAGTCTGTCGACAGGGATAGGCAATCAGCCCCAGCATTTT.

The V and J genes are TRBV9 and TRBJ1-1; 11 bases align to TRBD1. V was clipped by 2 bases and J by 1 base; unmatched bases: 7. The CDR3 sequence is 17 residues long. The germline gives CDR1 SGDLS, CDR2 YYNGEE. Written as DNA, the CDR3 is TGTGCCAGCAGCGTTACACCGGGACAGGGGGGGAACACTGAAGCTTTCTTT. Translation gives CASSVTPGQGGNTEAFF. Drawing the rest from reference TRBV9 and TRBJ1-1, the complete variable domain is DSGVTQTPKHLITATGQRVTLRCSPRSGDLSVYWYQQSLDQGLQFLIQYYNGEERAKGNILERFSAQQFPDLHSELNLSSLELGDSALYFCASSVTPGQGGNTEAFFGQGTRLTVV.

V gene TRBV2 combines with J gene TRBJ2-2, with a weak D call TRBD2 (5 bases). In germline, CDR1 is SNHLY, CDR2 FYNNEI. The CDR3 is 14 residues long. V was pared by 6 bases and J by 5 bases, with 13 bases between. The DNA for the CDR3 is TGTGCCAGCAGCGCACCCGGGGAAACCGGGGAGCTGTTTTTT. Protein product: CASSAPGETGELFF.

The V call is TRBV28, the J call TRBJ1-2; perhaps TRBD1 as D (5 bases). The CDR3 is made up of 13 amino acids. V was trimmed by 6 bases and J by 4 bases, leaving 12 bases between them. CDR1 is MDHEN and CDR2 is SYDVKM in the germline V gene. CDR3 sequence (DNA): TGTGCCAGCAGAGACAGACAGCTCTATGGCTACACCTTC. The encoded protein is CASRDRQLYGYTF.

The chain links TRBV28 to TRBJ2-3; TRBD1 aligns across 10 bases. The CDR3 runs to 15 residues. Trimming removed 5 bases from V and 4 bases from J; junction bases left unmatched: 6. CDR1 is MDHEN and CDR2 is SYDVKM in the germline V gene. CDR3 region: CASSPTGGRADTQYF. In DNA form, the CDR3 reads TGTGCCAGCAGTCCGACAGGGGGCAGAGCAGATACGCAGTATTTT.

V usage is TRBV29-1 and J usage is TRBJ2-7, with TRBD2 as a possible D gene (5 bases). V shed 7 bases and J shed 4 bases, with 11 bases lying between them. Germline V gives CDR1 SQVTM, CDR2 ANQGSEA. This CDR3 has 11 amino acids. The CDR3 loop is CSAERGYEQYF. The CDR3, as DNA: TGCAGCGCCGAACGGGGTTACGAGCAGTACTTC.

This clone was picked up one time. This chain joins TRBV19 and TRBJ2-7, with TRBD1 matching 9 bases. The CDR3 extends over 16 amino acids. Germline V gives CDR1 LNHDA, CDR2 SQIVND (reference sequence). Trimming removed 7 bases from V and 2 bases from J; junction bases left unmatched: 12. In nucleotides, the CDR3 is TGTGCCAGTAAGTGGAAGGGACAGGGCATAGCCTACGAGCAGTACTTC. It codes for CASKWKGQGIAYEQYF.

The gene calls are TRBV28 and TRBJ2-7; a possible D gene is TRBD2 (6 bases). The CDR3 has 14 amino acids. Germline V CDR1 and CDR2: MDHEN, SYDVKM. V dropped 6 bases and J dropped 0 bases, with 12 bases sitting between them. The chain's CDR3 is CASSYGGSSYEQYF. CDR3 sequence (DNA): TGTGCCAGCAGCTACGGAGGGAGCTCCTACGAGCAGTACTTC.

This rearrangement joins TRBV7-2 to TRBJ1-5, with D tentatively TRBD1 (6 bases). Germline CDR1 is SGHTA and CDR2 is FQGNSA. The CDR3 length is 14 residues. Trimming left V 1 base short and J 3 bases short, with 7 bases between. CDR3 amino acids: CASSLVGANQPQHF. The CDR3 coding sequence is TGTGCCAGCAGCTTAGTGGGGGCCAATCAGCCCCAGCATTTT.

The chain couples TRBV28 to TRBJ1-5, with D tentatively TRBD1 (5 bases). Trimming took off 5 bases at V and 0 bases at J, with 11 bases between the two ends. Germline lookup yields CDR1 MDHEN and CDR2 SYDVKM. There are 15 residues in the CDR3. The CDR3 sequence: CASSPGQYSNQPQHF. CDR3 nucleotide sequence: TGTGCCAGCAGTCCTGGACAATATAGCAATCAGCCCCAGCATTTT.

This chain joins TRBV25-1 and TRBJ1-2, with 7 bases fitting TRBD1. Germline CDR1 is MGHDK and CDR2 is SYGVNS. This CDR3 region has 18 residues. Trimming cost V 0 bases and J 2 bases; bases outside gene matches: 12. DNA of the CDR3: TGTGCCAGCAGTGAATATTTCGTCCAGGGGGATGGGAACTATGGCTACACCTTC. Encoded protein: CASSEYFVQGDGNYGYTF.

V usage is TRBV4-3 and J usage is TRBJ2-6, with 9 bases identical to TRBD1. Germline lookup yields CDR1 LGHNA and CDR2 YSLEER. The trim removed 4 bases at V and 3 bases at J, leaving 13 bases unmatched. The CDR3 length is 19 residues. CDR3 region: CASSRYPGQGTYGANVLTF. The CDR3 coding sequence is TGCGCCAGCAGCCGTTATCCGGGACAGGGAACGTATGGGGCCAACGTCCTGACTTTC.

This clone was observed a handful of times. The identical CDR3 is also encoded by other nucleotide sequences in the sample. This chain connects TRBV11-2 to TRBJ2-7; tentative D call: TRBD1 (5 bases). CDR3 length: 13 residues. CDR1 and CDR2 (germline): SGHAT, FQNNGV. V dropped 7 bases and J dropped 0 bases, with 10 bases sitting between them. The CDR3 protein is CASTDSFSYEQYF. The DNA of the CDR3 is TGTGCCAGCACCGACAGTTTCTCCTACGAGCAGTACTTC. Supplemented by reference TRBV11-2 and TRBJ2-7, the full variable domain reads EAGVAQSPRYKIIEKRQSVAFWCNPISGHATLYWYQQILGQGPKLLIQFQNNGVVDDSQLPKDRFSAERLKGVDSTLKIQPAKLEDSAVYLCASTDSFSYEQYFGPGTRLTVT.

There are a few counts of this clone. The chain couples TRBV28 to TRBJ2-7, with TRBD1 identical over 7 bases. V dropped 7 bases and J dropped 3; count of bases not matched to a gene: 12. Germline CDR1 MDHEN, CDR2 SYDVKM. This CDR3 contains 15 residues. DNA of the CDR3: TGTGCCAGCACTACCACACAGGGGTTACTCTACGAGCAGTACTTC. As protein: CASTTTQGLLYEQYF.

This chain uses TRBV7-3 with TRBJ2-2; TRBD2 agrees at 7 bases. The CDR3 length is 15 residues. The V gene's germline CDR1 is SGHTA and CDR2 FQGTGA. V was pared by 5 bases and J by 5 bases, with 8 bases of the junction left unmatched. CDR3 coding DNA: TGTGCCAGCAGCCCGCGGGGCGGGGGTACCGGGGAGCTGTTTTTT. It translates to CASSPRGGGTGELFF.

The gene calls are TRBV2 and TRBJ2-2; D might be TRBD2 (5 bases). The CDR3 loop spans 15 amino acids. Trimming shortened V by 1 base and J by 6 bases, and 12 bases separated the two germline ends. Germline lookup yields CDR1 SNHLY and CDR2 FYNNEI. The CDR3 DNA reads TGTGCCAGCAGTGAAGGAGGGAATACACCCGGGGAGCTGTTTTTT. This sequence encodes CASSEGGNTPGELFF.

The V gene is TRBV5-1, the J gene TRBJ2-3; 8 bases are shared with TRBD2. The germline gives CDR1 SGHRS, CDR2 YFSETQ. The length of the CDR3 is 17 residues. The V and J ends lost 1 base and 2 bases, in that order; junction bases with no gene match: 9. Here the CDR3 DNA reads TGCGCCAGCAGCTTGAATGCGGCGGGAGGACCCACAGATACGCAGTATTTT. Its protein product is CASSLNAAGGPTDTQYF.

The V call is TRBV28, the J call TRBJ2-7; D not certain. The V end lost 2 bases, the J end lost 6 bases, and 11 bases lay between the germline ends. Germline CDR1 and CDR2: MDHEN and SYDVKM. CDR3 length: 13 amino acids. The CDR3 reads CASSLGGTPEQYF. The CDR3 coding sequence is TGTGCCAGCAGTTTAGGCGGAACCCCCGAGCAGTACTTC. Full variable domain (outside the CDR3, taken from reference TRBV28 and TRBJ2-7): DVKVTQSSRYLVKRTGEKVFLECVQDMDHENMFWYRQDPGLGLRLIYFSYDVKMKEKGDIPEGYSVSREKKERFSLILESASTNQTSMYLCASSLGGTPEQYFGPGTRLTVT.

The genes are TRBV4-1 and TRBJ1-2; 10 bases are a match to TRBD1. With V trimmed by 0 bases and J by 7 bases, 5 bases remained unmatched. Germline CDR1 is MGHRA and CDR2 is YSYEKL. CDR3 length equals 15 residues. This CDR3 reads CASSQERTGGGGYTF. The DNA of the CDR3 is TGCGCCAGCAGCCAAGAAAGGACAGGGGGAGGTGGCTACACCTTC.

Only a few counts were recorded for this clone. The V call is TRBV29-1, the J call TRBJ1-1; D remains ambiguous. Germline lookup yields CDR1 SQVTM and CDR2 ANQGSEA. Deletions cut 4 bases from V and 1 base from J, with 7 bases between. This CDR3 comprises 12 residues. CDR3 region: CSVGSRNTEAFF. CDR3 bases: TGCAGCGTTGGAAGCCGGAACACTGAAGCTTTCTTT.

The chain is built from TRBV29-1 and TRBJ2-3; 12 bases line up with TRBD2. Germline CDR1 reads SQVTM; CDR2 reads ANQGSEA. The CDR3 length is 15 residues. V was pared by 4 bases and J by 3 bases, with 5 bases of the junction left unmatched. Written as DNA, the CDR3 is TGCAGCGTTGGACTAGCGGGAGTGAGGACAGATACGCAGTATTTT. It specifies CSVGLAGVRTDTQYF.

The chain combines TRBV27 with TRBJ1-1; no clear D gene. Between the trimmed V and J ends, which lost 2 bases and 2 bases, there was a span of 9 bases. Germline V gene data show CDR1 as MNHEY and CDR2 as SMNVEV (reference sequence). The CDR3 contains 14 residues. CDR3 region: CASSLRRVNTEAFF. CDR3 DNA: TGTGCCAGCAGTTTAAGGCGGGTTAACACTGAAGCTTTCTTT.

This chain connects TRBV7-3 to TRBJ2-7; 11 bases are shared with TRBD2. This CDR3 is 15 amino acids long. Germline CDR1 reads SGHTA; CDR2 reads FQGTGA. The ends lost 1 base at V and 5 bases at J; junction bases unmatched: 4. The CDR3, as DNA: TGTGCCAGCAGCTTAATACTAGCGGGGGTTAACGAGCAGTACTTC. Protein: CASSLILAGVNEQYF. Full variable domain (rest looked up from reference TRBV7-3 and TRBJ2-7): GAGVSQTPSNKVTEKGKYVELRCDPISGHTALYWYRQSLGQGPEFLIYFQGTGAADDSGLPNDRFFAVRPEGSVSTLKIQRTERGDSAVYLCASSLILAGVNEQYFGPGTRLTVT.